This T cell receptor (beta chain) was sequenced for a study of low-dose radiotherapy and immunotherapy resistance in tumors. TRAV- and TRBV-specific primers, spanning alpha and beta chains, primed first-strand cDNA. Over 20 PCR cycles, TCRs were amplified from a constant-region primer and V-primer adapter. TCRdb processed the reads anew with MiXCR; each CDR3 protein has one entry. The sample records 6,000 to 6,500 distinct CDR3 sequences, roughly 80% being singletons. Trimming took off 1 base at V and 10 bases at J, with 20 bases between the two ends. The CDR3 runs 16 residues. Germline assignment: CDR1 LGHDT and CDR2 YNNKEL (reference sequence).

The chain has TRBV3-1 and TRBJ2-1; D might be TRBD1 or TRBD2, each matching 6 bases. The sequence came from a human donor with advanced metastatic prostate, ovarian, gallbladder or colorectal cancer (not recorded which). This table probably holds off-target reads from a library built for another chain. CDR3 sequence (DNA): TGTGCCAGCAGCCAAGTGGGTCCCGGACTAAGGGGGGAGCAGTTCTTC. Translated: CASSQVGPGLRGEQFF.